This T cell receptor (beta chain) is drawn from a study of T cells expressing NK-cell markers. Study in general: Sorted CD3+CD56-NKG2C+, CD3+CD56+NKG2C+ and CD3+CD56+NKG2C- T cells supplied the TCR beta repertoires.

TCR beta cDNA was made by 5'RACE template switching with UMIs. No DNA is given; TCRdb re-called the 5' RACE reads and lists each CDR3 protein once. In total, the table holds about 260,000 distinct CDR3 sequences. Whole-study results and caveats: Researchers report these clonotypes also headed the CD3+CD56-NKG2C+ fraction in several donors.

Remarks on this clonotype: Its specificity is not known.

This clonotype was obtained from a man between 18 and 29 years old in good health. The source material was blood T cells: a sorted CD56 or NKG2C T cell subset, CD4+ or CD8+ T cells, or bulk PBMC T cells (not recorded which).

Here the CDR3 reads CASSQGQGASSYEQYF. This chain connects TRBV7-9 to TRBJ2-7; TCRdb gives TRBD1 as the D gene, but with no DNA this cannot be confirmed. This CDR3 is built from 16 residues. Germline values: CDR1 SEHNR, CDR2 FQNEAQ (reference sequence).